This passage covers 7 T cell receptor beta chains from one sample sequenced in a study of cytomegalovirus exposure and HLA in healthy donors (TCRdb year 2017). Library creation used the immunoSEQ multiplex PCR assay. For the multiplex PCR, a mixture combining 60 forward primers for TCR Vbeta segments and 13 reverse primers for TCR Jbeta segments was used. TCRdb took over this immuneACCESS table, retaining in-frame rearrangements with V and J assigned. Such tables are incomplete; in checked studies, under half of the missing clones stem from an unresolved V gene, and the remainder is unexplained. The sample table contains about 150,000 clones; only one count was recorded for around three fifths of them. The ten biggest clones cover over 2.5% of the sample. Sequenced sample: PBMCs. The receptors here all came from a woman aged 25 to 39 in good health and CMV-seropositive.

The gene calls are TRBV28 and TRBJ2-1, with a possible D match to TRBD1 (6 bases). V lost 3 bases to trimming and J lost 8 bases, with 11 bases between them. CDR3 size: 13 residues. Germline V CDR1 and CDR2: MDHEN, SYDVKM. The CDR3 protein is CASSLWGLDEQFF. For the CDR3, the DNA is TGTGCCAGCAGTTTGTGGGGGCTGGATGAGCAGTTCTTC. The full variable domain, rest sourced from reference TRBV28 and TRBJ2-1, is DVKVTQSSRYLVKRTGEKVFLECVQDMDHENMFWYRQDPGLGLRLIYFSYDVKMKEKGDIPEGYSVSREKKERFSLILESASTNQTSMYLCASSLWGLDEQFFGPGTRLTVL.

The chain combines TRBV7-9 with TRBJ1-1; 9 bases are shared with TRBD1. Unmatched junction bases numbered 3, after V lost 4 bases and J lost 3 bases. This CDR3 is 14 amino acids long. CDR1 SEHNR and CDR2 FQNEAQ come from the germline V gene (reference sequence). As DNA, the CDR3 is TGTGCCAGCAGCTCCGACAGGGGGGACACTGAAGCTTTCTTT. Protein product: CASSSDRGDTEAFF.

V gene TRBV6-1 combines with J gene TRBJ1-4; the match to TRBD1 covers 8 bases. Germline CDR1 is MNHNS and CDR2 is SASEGT. CDR3 length: 14 amino acids. The V segment lost 3 bases and the J segment 5 bases; nucleotides outside the gene matches: 2. CDR3 amino acids: CASSDWDRNEKLFF. CDR3 DNA sequence: TGTGCCAGCAGTGACTGGGACAGGAATGAAAAACTGTTTTTT.

This chain connects TRBV9 to TRBJ1-2; D is undetermined. Deletions cut 3 bases from V and 5 bases from J, with 5 bases between. The V gene's germline CDR1 is SGDLS and CDR2 YYNGEE. CDR3 size: 11 residues. In nucleotides, the CDR3 is TGTGCCAGCAGCGGGACTTATGGCTACACCTTC. This codes for CASSGTYGYTF.

The rearrangement joins TRBV9 to TRBJ2-5; a possible D gene is TRBD1 (6 bases). Germline lookup yields CDR1 SGDLS and CDR2 YYNGEE. This CDR3 spans 15 amino acids. Trimming left V 3 bases short and J 5 bases short, with 17 bases between. The CDR3 protein is CASSAYYSRGETQYF. DNA for the CDR3: TGTGCCAGCAGCGCATACTATTCTAGGGGGGAGACCCAGTACTTC.

V and J are TRBV5-1 and TRBJ1-6; 8 nucleotides align to TRBD1. V dropped 4 bases and J dropped 4; count of bases not matched to a gene: 4. The CDR3 covers 15 residues. CDR1 and CDR2 from the germline V gene are SGHRS and YFSETQ. For the CDR3, the DNA is TGCGCCAGCAGCATACGACAGGGGTATAATTCACCCCTCCACTTT. It translates to CASSIRQGYNSPLHF. The full variable domain, in which reference TRBV5-1 and TRBJ1-6 provide the parts outside the CDR3, is KAGVTQTPRYLIKTRGQQVTLSCSPISGHRSVSWYQQTPGQGLQFLFEYFSETQRNKGNFPGRFSGRQFSNSRSEMNVSTLELGDSALYLCASSIRQGYNSPLHFGNGTRLTVT.

This clone has only one observation. V and J are TRBV15 and TRBJ2-1; D not resolved. The germline V gene has CDR1 LNHNV and CDR2 YYDKDF (reference sequence). CDR3 length: 13 amino acids. Trimming left V 1 base short and J 13 bases short, with 14 bases between. CDR3 protein: CATSRVSEALQFF. CDR3 DNA: TGTGCCACCAGCAGAGTTTCCGAGGCCCTTCAGTTCTTC.